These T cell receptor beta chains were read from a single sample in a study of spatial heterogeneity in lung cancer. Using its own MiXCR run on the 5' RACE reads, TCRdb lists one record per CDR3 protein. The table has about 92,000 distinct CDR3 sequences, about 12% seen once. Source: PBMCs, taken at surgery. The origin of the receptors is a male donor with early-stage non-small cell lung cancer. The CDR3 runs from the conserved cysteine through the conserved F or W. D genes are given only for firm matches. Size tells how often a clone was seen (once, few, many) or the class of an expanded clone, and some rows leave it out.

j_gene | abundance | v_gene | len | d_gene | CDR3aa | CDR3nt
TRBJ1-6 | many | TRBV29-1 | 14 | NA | CSVAAGAANSPLHF | TGCAGCGTTGCGGCAGGGGCCGCTAATTCACCCCTCCACTTT
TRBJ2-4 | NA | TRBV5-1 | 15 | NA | CASRLGAEAKNIQYF | TGCGCCAGCAGGTTGGGGGCGGAAGCCAAAAACATTCAGTACTTC
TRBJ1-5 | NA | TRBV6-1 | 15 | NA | CASSEGMGGYQPQHF | TGTGCCAGCAGTGAAGGCATGGGGGGATACCAGCCCCAGCATTTT
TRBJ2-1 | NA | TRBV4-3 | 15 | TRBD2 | CASSRQSGGAGEQFF | TGCGCCAGCAGCCGACAGAGCGGGGGGGCCGGTGAGCAGTTCTTC
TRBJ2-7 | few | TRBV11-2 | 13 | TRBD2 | CASSRDYDYEQYF | TGTGCCAGCAGCCGGGACTACGACTACGAGCAGTACTTC
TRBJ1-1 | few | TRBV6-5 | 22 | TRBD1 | CASSTTGTGVLFAGGMNTEAFF | TGTGCCAGCAGTACAACCGGGACAGGGGTTTTATTCGCAGGAGGTATGAACACTGAAGCTTTCTTT
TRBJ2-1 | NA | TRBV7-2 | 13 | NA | CASSRRTGNEQFF | TGTGCTAGCAGCCGACGAACGGGGAATGAGCAGTTCTTC
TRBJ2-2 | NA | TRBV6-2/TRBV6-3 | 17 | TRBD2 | CASSGTSGSQNTGELFF | TGTGCCAGCAGTGGGACTAGCGGGAGTCAAAACACCGGGGAGCTGTTTTTT
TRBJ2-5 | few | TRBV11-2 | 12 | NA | CASSFALETQYF | TGTGCCAGCAGCTTTGCTCTGGAGACCCAGTACTTC
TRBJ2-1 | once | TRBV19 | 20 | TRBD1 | CASSVQGHHFGPSSYNEQFF | TGTGCCAGTAGTGTACAGGGGCACCACTTTGGGCCCTCCTCCTACAATGAGCAGTTCTTC
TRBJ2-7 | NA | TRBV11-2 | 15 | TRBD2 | CASSRLAGGYYEQYF | TGTGCCAGCAGCAGACTAGCGGGGGGATACTACGAGCAGTACTTC
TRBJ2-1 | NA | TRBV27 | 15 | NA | CASSFDSQGYNEQFF | TGTGCCAGCAGTTTTGACTCCCAGGGGTACAATGAGCAGTTCTTC
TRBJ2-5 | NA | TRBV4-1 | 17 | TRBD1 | CASSQDIGPGGPETQYF | TGCGCCAGCAGCCAAGATATAGGGCCAGGGGGTCCGGAGACCCAGTACTTC
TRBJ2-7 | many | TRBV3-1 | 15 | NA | CASSQGFGSFYEQYF | TGTGCCAGCAGCCAAGGATTCGGGAGTTTCTACGAGCAGTACTTC
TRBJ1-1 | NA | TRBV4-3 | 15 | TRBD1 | CASSPSTGDLTEAFF | TGCGCCAGCAGCCCGTCGACAGGGGATCTGACTGAAGCTTTCTTT
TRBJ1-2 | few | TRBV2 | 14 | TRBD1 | CASAGQGSRYGYTF | TGTGCCAGCGCGGGACAGGGATCTCGGTATGGCTACACCTTC
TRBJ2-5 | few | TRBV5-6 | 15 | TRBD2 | CASSPVLAGKETQYF | TGTGCCAGCAGCCCCGTACTAGCGGGTAAAGAGACCCAGTACTTC
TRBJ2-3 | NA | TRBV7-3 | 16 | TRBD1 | CASSLMGTGFPDTQYF | TGTGCCAGCAGCTTAATGGGGACAGGGTTCCCAGATACGCAGTATTTT
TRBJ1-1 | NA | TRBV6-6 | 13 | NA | CASSQGLNTEAFF | TGTGCCAGCAGCCAGGGACTGAACACTGAAGCTTTCTTT
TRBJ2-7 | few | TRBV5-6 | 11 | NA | CASSQPYEQYF | TGTGCCAGCAGCCAACCCTACGAGCAGTACTTC
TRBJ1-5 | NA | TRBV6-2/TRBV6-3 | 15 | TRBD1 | CASSPGQGAFWPQHF | TGTGCCAGCAGCCCCGGACAGGGGGCTTTTTGGCCCCAGCATTTT
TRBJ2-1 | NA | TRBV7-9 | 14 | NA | CASSLGESYNEQFF | TGTGCCAGCAGCTTGGGGGAGTCATACAATGAGCAGTTCTTC
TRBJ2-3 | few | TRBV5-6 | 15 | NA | CASSRGAGTTDTQYF | TGTGCCAGCAGCCGGGGGGCGGGGACCACAGATACGCAGTATTTT
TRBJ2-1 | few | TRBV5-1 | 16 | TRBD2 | CASSLSGGSSYNEQFF | TGCGCCAGCAGCTTGTCCGGGGGGAGCTCCTACAATGAGCAGTTCTTC
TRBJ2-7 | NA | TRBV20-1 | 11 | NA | CSARGNTDQYF | TGCAGTGCTAGAGGGAACACGGATCAGTACTTC
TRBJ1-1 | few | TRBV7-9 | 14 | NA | CASRNGPGGTEAFF | TGTGCCAGCAGGAATGGACCCGGCGGTACTGAAGCTTTCTTT
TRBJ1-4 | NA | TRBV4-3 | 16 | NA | CASSQGAGTINEKLFF | TGCGCCAGCAGCCAAGGGGCCGGGACTATCAATGAAAAACTGTTTTTT
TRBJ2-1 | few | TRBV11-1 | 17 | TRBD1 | CASRGGTGKVSYNEQFF | TGTGCCAGCAGGGGGGGGACAGGGAAAGTTTCCTACAATGAGCAGTTCTTC
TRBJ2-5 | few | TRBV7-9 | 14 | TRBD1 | CASSRDREKETQYF | TGTGCCAGCAGCCGGGACAGAGAGAAAGAGACCCAGTACTTC
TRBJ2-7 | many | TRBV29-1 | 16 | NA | CSVAEDGRQKTYEQYF | TGCAGCGTTGCGGAGGACGGACGACAGAAAACCTACGAGCAGTACTTC
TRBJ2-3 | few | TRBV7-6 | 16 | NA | CASSQYQDLSTDTQYF | TGTGCCAGCAGCCAATACCAGGACCTAAGCACAGATACGCAGTATTTT
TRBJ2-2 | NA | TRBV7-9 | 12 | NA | CASSGDLGELFF | TGTGCCAGCAGTGGGGACTTAGGGGAGCTGTTTTTT
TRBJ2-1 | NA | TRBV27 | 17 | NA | CASTVLRGDLGLNEQFF | TGTGCCAGCACCGTTTTGAGAGGGGACTTGGGTTTGAATGAGCAGTTCTTC
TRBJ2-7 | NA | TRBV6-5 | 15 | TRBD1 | CASSYDRGKGYEQYF | TGTGCCAGCAGCTACGACAGGGGCAAGGGTTACGAGCAGTACTTC
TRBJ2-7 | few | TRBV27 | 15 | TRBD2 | CTSSLSPRLACEQYF | TGCACCAGCAGTTTAAGTCCCCGACTAGCGTGCGAGCAGTACTTC
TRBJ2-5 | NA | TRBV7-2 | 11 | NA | CASRALETQYF | TGTGCCAGCAGGGCTCTAGAGACCCAGTACTTC
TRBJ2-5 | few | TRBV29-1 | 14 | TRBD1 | CSASPTGNQETQYF | TGCAGCGCCAGCCCGACAGGGAACCAAGAGACCCAGTACTTC
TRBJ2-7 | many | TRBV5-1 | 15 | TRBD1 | CASSLEGTGGREQYF | TGCGCCAGCAGCTTGGAAGGGACAGGGGGGCGCGAGCAGTACTTC
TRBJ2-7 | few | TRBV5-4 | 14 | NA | CASSRRGSSYEQYF | TGTGCCAGCAGCCGGAGGGGGAGCTCCTACGAGCAGTACTTC
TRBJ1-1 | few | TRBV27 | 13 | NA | CASSFSGVGGAFF | TGTGCCAGCAGTTTTAGTGGGGTGGGGGGAGCTTTCTTT
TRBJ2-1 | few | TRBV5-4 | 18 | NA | CASSPAPPTRQKYNEQFF | TGTGCCAGCAGCCCCGCCCCACCGACTAGACAGAAGTACAATGAGCAGTTCTTC
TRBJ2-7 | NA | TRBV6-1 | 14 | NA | CATYGQLQFYEQYF | TGTGCCACTTACGGACAGCTCCAATTTTACGAGCAGTACTTC
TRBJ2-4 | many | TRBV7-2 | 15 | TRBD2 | CASSLLAGVKNIQYF | TGTGCCAGCAGCTTACTAGCGGGAGTCAAAAACATTCAGTACTTC
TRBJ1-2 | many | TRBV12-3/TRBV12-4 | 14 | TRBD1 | CASNTGQGNYGYTF | TGTGCCAGCAACACAGGACAGGGGAACTATGGCTACACCTTC
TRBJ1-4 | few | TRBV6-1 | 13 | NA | CASEQNSNEKLFF | TGTGCCAGCGAACAGAACTCTAATGAAAAACTGTTTTTT
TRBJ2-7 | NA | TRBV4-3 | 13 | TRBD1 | CASSQEQGGEQYF | TGCGCCAGCAGCCAAGAACAGGGGGGAGAGCAGTACTTC
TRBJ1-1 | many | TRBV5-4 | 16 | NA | CASSLGDIGYDTEAFF | TGTGCCAGCAGCTTGGGGGACATAGGGTACGACACTGAAGCTTTCTTT
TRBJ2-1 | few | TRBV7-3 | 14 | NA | CASSPPGRYNEQFF | TGTGCCAGCAGCCCCCCCGGGAGATACAATGAGCAGTTCTTC
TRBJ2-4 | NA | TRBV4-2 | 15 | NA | CASSQDGQAKNIQYF | TGTGCCAGCAGCCAAGACGGACAGGCCAAAAACATTCAGTACTTC
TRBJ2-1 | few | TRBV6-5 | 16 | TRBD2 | CASSSAGTSGVNEQFF | TGTGCCAGCAGTTCAGCCGGGACTAGCGGGGTAAATGAGCAGTTCTTC
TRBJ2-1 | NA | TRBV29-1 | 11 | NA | CSGLSVVGQFF | TGCAGCGGTTTATCGGTAGTGGGGCAGTTCTTC
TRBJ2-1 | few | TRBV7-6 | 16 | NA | CASSLRSGDFDNEQFF | TGTGCCAGCAGCTTAAGGAGTGGGGATTTCGACAATGAGCAGTTCTTC
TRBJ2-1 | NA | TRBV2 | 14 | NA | CASLPGAISNEQFF | TGTGCCAGCCTACCGGGAGCAATTTCTAATGAGCAGTTCTTC
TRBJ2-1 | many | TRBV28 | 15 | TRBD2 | CASSSGTISYNEQFF | TGTGCCAGCAGCTCCGGGACTATCTCCTACAATGAGCAGTTCTTC
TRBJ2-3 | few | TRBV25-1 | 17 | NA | CASSENPGDLSTDTQYF | TGTGCCAGCAGTGAGAACCCAGGGGACCTTAGCACAGATACGCAGTATTTT
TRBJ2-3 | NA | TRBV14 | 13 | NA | CASSHRGSGTQYF | TGTGCCAGCAGCCACAGGGGATCGGGTACGCAGTATTTT
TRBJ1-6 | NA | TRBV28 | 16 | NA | CASSLVTSSYNSPLHF | TGTGCCAGCAGTTTAGTGACGAGCTCCTATAATTCACCCCTCCACTTT